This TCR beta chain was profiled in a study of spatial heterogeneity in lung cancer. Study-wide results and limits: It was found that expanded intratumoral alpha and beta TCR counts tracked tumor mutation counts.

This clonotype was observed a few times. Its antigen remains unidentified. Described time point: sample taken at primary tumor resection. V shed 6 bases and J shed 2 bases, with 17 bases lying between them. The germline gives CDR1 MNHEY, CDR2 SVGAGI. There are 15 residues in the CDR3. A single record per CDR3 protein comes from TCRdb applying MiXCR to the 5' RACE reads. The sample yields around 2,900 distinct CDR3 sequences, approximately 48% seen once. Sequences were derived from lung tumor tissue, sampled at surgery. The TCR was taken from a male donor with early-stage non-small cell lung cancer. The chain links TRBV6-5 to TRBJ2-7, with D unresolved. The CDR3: CASRADEGHAYEQYF. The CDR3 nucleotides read TGTGCCAGCAGAGCCGACGAAGGCCACGCCTACGAGCAGTACTTC.